These 14 T cell receptor beta chains share one sample of origin, sequenced in a study of technical replicates of blood from a handful of donors. Measured with immunoSEQ multiplex PCR; TCRdb has only the in-frame clones, and not every one. This table holds about 75,000 clones, 91% found once. Material for sequencing was T cells isolated from PBMCs. These receptors were obtained from a human donor in good health. Some clones in this sample may be carry-over from other donors' samples.

This rearrangement joins TRBV18 to TRBJ1-4; TRBD1 matches 8 bases. Germline V CDR1 and CDR2: KGHSH, LQKENI. V dropped 4 bases and J dropped 8; count of bases not matched to a gene: 3. The CDR3 is made up of 13 amino acids. Here the CDR3 reads CASSQGQEEKLFF. In nucleotides, the CDR3 is TGTGCCAGCTCACAGGGACAGGAGGAAAAACTGTTTTTT. Supplemented by reference TRBV18 and TRBJ1-4, the full variable domain reads NAGVMQNPRHLVRRRGQEARLRCSPMKGHSHVYWYRQLPEEGLKFMVYLQKENIIDESGMPKERFSAEFPKEGPSILRIQQVVRGDSAAYFCASSQGQEEKLFFGSGTQLSVL.

With respect to this clone: The same CDR3 is also encoded by other DNA sequences in this sample. The chain is built from TRBV18 and TRBJ1-2; 10 bases fit TRBD1. Losses at the gene ends were 6 bases for V and 4 bases for J; bases not matched to a gene: 11. The CDR3 is made up of 16 amino acids. CDR1 and CDR2 (germline): KGHSH, LQKENI. CDR3 sequence reads: CASSPRGQGGLYGYTF. Written as DNA, the CDR3 is TGTGCCAGCTCGCCGCGAGGACAGGGGGGTCTCTATGGCTACACCTTC.

CDR3 protein: CASSFEQGASNEQFF. CDR3 DNA: TGTGCCAGCAGTTTTGAACAGGGGGCTTCCAATGAGCAGTTCTTC. This chain connects TRBV27 to TRBJ2-1; the match to TRBD1 covers 9 bases. This CDR3 is built from 15 residues. CDR1 and CDR2 (germline): MNHEY, SMNVEV (reference sequence). Trimming took 3 bases from V and 6 from J; bases not matched to a gene: 6.

This clone was recorded once. The chain has TRBV10-3 and TRBJ2-1; no clear D gene. V was clipped by 3 bases and J by 3 bases, with 12 bases between them. The germline gives CDR1 ENHRY, CDR2 SYGVKD. This CDR3 contains 15 residues. The CDR3: CAISEGLGDYNEQFF. In DNA, the CDR3 is TGTGCCATCAGTGAAGGTCTAGGCGACTACAATGAGCAGTTCTTC.

The J gene is TRBJ2-1, the V gene TRBV5-1, with TRBD1 matching over 7 bases. The length of the CDR3 is 16 residues. CDR1 and CDR2 from the germline V gene are SGHRS and YFSETQ. After removal of 3 bases from V and 4 bases from J, the junction contained 10 bases not matched to a gene. CDR3 nucleotides: TGCGCCAGCAGCTACGGACAGGCTTCGGGATACAATGAGCAGTTCTTC. Protein sequence: CASSYGQASGYNEQFF.

The chain has TRBV9 and TRBJ2-2; D unclear. Germline V gene sequence: CDR1 SGDLS, CDR2 YYNGEE. The ends were cut back, 3 bases at V and 2 bases at J, with 5 bases in the middle. The CDR3 spans 13 residues. The CDR3 DNA is TGTGCCAGCAGCGATACTAACACCGGGGAGCTGTTTTTT. Residues: CASSDTNTGELFF. The whole variable domain, filled in from reference TRBV9 and TRBJ2-2, reads DSGVTQTPKHLITATGQRVTLRCSPRSGDLSVYWYQQSLDQGLQFLIQYYNGEERAKGNILERFSAQQFPDLHSELNLSSLELGDSALYFCASSDTNTGELFFGEGSRLTVL.

The rearrangement uses TRBV12-5 and TRBJ2-2; 12 bases agree with TRBD2. V was pared by 6 bases and J by 8 bases, with 10 bases of the junction left unmatched. CDR3 length equals 16 residues. The germline gives CDR1 LGHNT, CDR2 FRNRAP. The CDR3 DNA reads as TGTGCTAGTGGCACCCGCCTAGCGGGAGGGAGTGGGGAGCTGTTTTTT. Its protein is CASGTRLAGGSGELFF.

The chain uses TRBV6-5 and TRBJ2-7; D possibly corresponds to TRBD1 (5 bases). V was pared by 5 bases and J by 0 bases, with 8 bases between. The CDR3 has 13 residues. Germline V gene data show CDR1 as MNHEY and CDR2 as SVGAGI. Written as DNA, the CDR3 is TGTGCCAGCAGTCACAGGCTCTCCTACGAGCAGTACTTC. This codes for CASSHRLSYEQYF.

The table lists this clone with a count of one. J is TRBJ1-1 and V is TRBV19; D remains unclear. Trimming left V 2 bases short and J 7 bases short, with 8 bases between. Germline CDR1 reads LNHDA; CDR2 reads SQIVND (reference sequence). This CDR3 comprises 12 residues. Here the CDR3 DNA reads TGTGCCAGTAGTATAATCGGCGGTGAAGCTTTCTTT. It encodes CASSIIGGEAFF. Filled out from reference TRBV19 and TRBJ1-1, the complete variable domain reads DGGITQSPKYLFRKEGQNVTLSCEQNLNHDAMYWYRQDPGQGLRLIYYSQIVNDFQKGDIAEGYSVSREKKESFPLTVTSAQKNPTAFYLCASSIIGGEAFFGQGTRLTVV.

This chain connects TRBV2 to TRBJ1-1, with 7 bases identical to TRBD1. The germline CDR1 and CDR2 sequences are SNHLY and FYNNEI. The CDR3 sequence is 15 residues long. The V and J ends lost 4 bases and 0 bases, in that order; junction bases with no gene match: 5. The CDR3 DNA is TGTGCCAGCAGTGGACAGGGATCCGTGAACACTGAAGCTTTCTTT. It is translated as CASSGQGSVNTEAFF.

This chain uses TRBV19 with TRBJ1-6; the D gene is possibly TRBD1 (6 bases). CDR3 length equals 16 residues. Trimming shortened V by 5 bases and J by 7 bases, and 18 bases separated the two germline ends. Germline assignment: CDR1 LNHDA and CDR2 SQIVND (reference sequence). The CDR3 spells CASSPQGLRVNSPLHF. The DNA for the CDR3 is TGTGCCAGTAGTCCACAGGGATTAAGGGTCAATTCACCCCTCCACTTT.

This clone showed up just a few times. V usage is TRBV6-5 and J usage is TRBJ2-5; perhaps TRBD2 as D (6 bases). Per germline, CDR1 MNHEY and CDR2 SVGAGI. Trimming removed 5 bases at V and 7 bases at J, with 17 bases between. This CDR3 has 14 residues. The CDR3 region is CASSPDWGVGTQYF. The CDR3 bases are TGTGCCAGCAGTCCGGATTGGGGGGTAGGGACCCAGTACTTC.

This chain joins TRBV5-1 and TRBJ1-1; D call uncertain. The CDR3 runs 14 residues. Germline CDR1 reads SGHRS; CDR2 reads YFSETQ. V was shortened by 0 bases and J by 1 base, with 7 bases between the two germline ends. The CDR3 bases are TGCGCCAGCAGCTTGGGGGCAGCGAACACTGAAGCTTTCTTT. It translates to CASSLGAANTEAFF.

The gene calls are TRBV5-1 and TRBJ2-5; D call uncertain. Germline lookup yields CDR1 SGHRS and CDR2 YFSETQ. This CDR3 region has 14 residues. V lost 0 bases and J lost 4, with 10 bases in between. As DNA, the CDR3 is TGCGCCAGCAGCTTGGTTCGAGTTGGAGAGACCCAGTACTTC. Translated, it gives CASSLVRVGETQYF.